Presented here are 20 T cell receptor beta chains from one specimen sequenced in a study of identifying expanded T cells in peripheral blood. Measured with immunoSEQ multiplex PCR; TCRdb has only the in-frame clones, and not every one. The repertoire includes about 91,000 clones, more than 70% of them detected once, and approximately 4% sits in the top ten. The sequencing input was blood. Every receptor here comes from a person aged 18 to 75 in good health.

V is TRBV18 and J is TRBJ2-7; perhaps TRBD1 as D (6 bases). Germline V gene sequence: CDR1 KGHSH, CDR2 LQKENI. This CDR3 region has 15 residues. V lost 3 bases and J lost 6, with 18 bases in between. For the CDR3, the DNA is TGTGCCAGCTCACCTGAGGGAGCAGGGGTCTCCGAGCAGTACTTC. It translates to CASSPEGAGVSEQYF.

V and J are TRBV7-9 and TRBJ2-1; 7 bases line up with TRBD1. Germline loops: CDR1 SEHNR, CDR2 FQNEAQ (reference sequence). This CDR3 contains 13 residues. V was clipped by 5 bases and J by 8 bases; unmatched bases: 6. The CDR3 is CASSPLTGDEQFF. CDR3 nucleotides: TGTGCCAGCAGCCCCCTAACAGGGGATGAGCAGTTCTTC.

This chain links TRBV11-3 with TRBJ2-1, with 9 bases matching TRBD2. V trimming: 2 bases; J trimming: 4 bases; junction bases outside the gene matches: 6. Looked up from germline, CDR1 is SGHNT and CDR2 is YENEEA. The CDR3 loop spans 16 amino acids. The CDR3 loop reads CASSLRDSGGYNEQFF. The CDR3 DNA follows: TGTGCCAGCAGCTTACGTGATAGCGGGGGATACAATGAGCAGTTCTTC. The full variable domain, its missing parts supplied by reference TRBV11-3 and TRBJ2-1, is EAGVVQSPRYKIIEKKQPVAFWCNPISGHNTLYWYLQNLGQGPELLIRYENEEAVDDSQLPKDRFSAERLKGVDSTLKIQPAELGDSAVYLCASSLRDSGGYNEQFFGPGTRLTVL.

The CDR3 nucleotides are TGTGCCAGCTCACTCTTCCGGGAGAGCACCGGGGAGCTGTTTTTT. This translates into CASSLFRESTGELFF. The rearrangement joins TRBV18 to TRBJ2-2, with D perhaps TRBD2 (6 bases). The V and J ends lost 4 bases and 4 bases respectively, with 13 bases between them. Germline V CDR1 and CDR2: KGHSH, LQKENI. This CDR3 spans 15 amino acids.

The CDR3: CASSSTGTGDLGELFF. The CDR3 nucleotides read TGTGCCAGCAGCTCGACAGGGACAGGGGATCTAGGGGAGCTGTTTTTT. The V gene is TRBV7-9, the J gene TRBJ2-2; 10 nucleotides match TRBD1. Germline CDR1 SEHNR, CDR2 FQNEAQ (reference sequence). After removal of 4 bases from V and 8 bases from J, the junction contained 10 bases not matched to a gene. This CDR3 is built from 16 residues.

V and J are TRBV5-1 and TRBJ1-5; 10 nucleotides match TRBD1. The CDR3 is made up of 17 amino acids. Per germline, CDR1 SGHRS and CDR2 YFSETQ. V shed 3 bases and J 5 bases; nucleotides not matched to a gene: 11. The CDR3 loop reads CASSSGSGQGVDQPQHF. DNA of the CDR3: TGCGCCAGCAGCTCCGGTTCCGGACAGGGGGTGGATCAGCCCCAGCATTTT.

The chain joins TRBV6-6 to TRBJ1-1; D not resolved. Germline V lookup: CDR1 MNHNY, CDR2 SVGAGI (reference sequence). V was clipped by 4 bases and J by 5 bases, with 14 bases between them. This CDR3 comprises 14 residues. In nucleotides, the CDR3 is TGTGCCAGCAGTTTTGACAACCGTCGGACTGAAGCTTTCTTT. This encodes CASSFDNRRTEAFF.

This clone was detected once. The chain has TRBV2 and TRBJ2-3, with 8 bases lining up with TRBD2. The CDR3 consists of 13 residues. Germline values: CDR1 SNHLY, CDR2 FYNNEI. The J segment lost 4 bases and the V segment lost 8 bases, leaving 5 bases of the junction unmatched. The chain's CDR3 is CASVREGPDTQYF. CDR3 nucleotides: TGTGCCAGCGTCCGGGAGGGCCCAGATACGCAGTATTTT.

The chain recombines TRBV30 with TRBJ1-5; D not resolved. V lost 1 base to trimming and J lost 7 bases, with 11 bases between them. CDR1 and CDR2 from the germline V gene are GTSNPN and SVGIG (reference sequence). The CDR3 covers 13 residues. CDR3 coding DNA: TGTGCCTGGAGTGGGAGGGCTGAGCAGCCCCAGCATTTT. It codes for CAWSGRAEQPQHF.

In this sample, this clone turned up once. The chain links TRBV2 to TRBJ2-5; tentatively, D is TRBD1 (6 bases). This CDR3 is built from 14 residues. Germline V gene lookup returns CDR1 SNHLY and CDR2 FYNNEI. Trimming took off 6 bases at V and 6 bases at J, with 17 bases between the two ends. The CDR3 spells CASRPRGTQKTQYF. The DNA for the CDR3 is TGTGCCAGCAGACCCAGGGGTACTCAGAAGACCCAGTACTTC. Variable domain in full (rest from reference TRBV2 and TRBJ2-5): EPEVTQTPSHQVTQMGQEVILRCVPISNHLYFYWYRQILGQKVEFLVSFYNNEISEKSEIFDDQFSVERPDGSNFTLKIRSTKLEDSAMYFCASRPRGTQKTQYFGPGTRLLVL.

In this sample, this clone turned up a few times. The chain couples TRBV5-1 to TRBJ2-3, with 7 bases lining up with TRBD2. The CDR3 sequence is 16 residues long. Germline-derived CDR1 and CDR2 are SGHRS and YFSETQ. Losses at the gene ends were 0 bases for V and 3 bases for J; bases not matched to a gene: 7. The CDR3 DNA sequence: TGCGCCAGCAGCTTGGAGGCTAGCGGCCTGACAGATACGCAGTATTTT. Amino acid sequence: CASSLEASGLTDTQYF.

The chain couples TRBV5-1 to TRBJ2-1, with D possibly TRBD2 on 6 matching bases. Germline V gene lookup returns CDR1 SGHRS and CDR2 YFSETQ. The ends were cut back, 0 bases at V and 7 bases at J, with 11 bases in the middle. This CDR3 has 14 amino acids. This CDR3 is CASSLGDSRNEQFF. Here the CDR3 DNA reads TGCGCCAGCAGCTTGGGGGACTCGAGAAATGAGCAGTTCTTC.

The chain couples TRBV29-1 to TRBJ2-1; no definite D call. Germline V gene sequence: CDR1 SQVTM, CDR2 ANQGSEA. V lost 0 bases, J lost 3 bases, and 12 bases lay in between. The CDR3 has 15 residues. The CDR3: CSVEDQRRVYNEQFF. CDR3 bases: TGCAGCGTTGAAGATCAGCGAAGGGTCTACAATGAGCAGTTCTTC.

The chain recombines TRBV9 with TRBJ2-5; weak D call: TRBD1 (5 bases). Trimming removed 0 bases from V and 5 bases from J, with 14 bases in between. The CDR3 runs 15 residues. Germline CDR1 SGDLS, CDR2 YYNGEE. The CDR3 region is CASSVDGLRVETQYF. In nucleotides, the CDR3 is TGTGCCAGCAGCGTAGACGGCCTCAGGGTGGAGACCCAGTACTTC.

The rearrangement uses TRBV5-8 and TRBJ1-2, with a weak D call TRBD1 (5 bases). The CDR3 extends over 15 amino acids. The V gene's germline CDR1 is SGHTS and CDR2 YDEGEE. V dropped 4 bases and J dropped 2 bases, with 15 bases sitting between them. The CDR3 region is CASSRLDMQNYGYTF. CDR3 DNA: TGTGCCAGCAGCCGTTTGGACATGCAAAACTATGGCTACACCTTC.

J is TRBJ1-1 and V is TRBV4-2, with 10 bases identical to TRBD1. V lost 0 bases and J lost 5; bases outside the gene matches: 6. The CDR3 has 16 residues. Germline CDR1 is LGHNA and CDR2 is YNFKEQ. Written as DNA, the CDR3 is TGTGCCAGCAGCCAAGAATCCGGGACAGGGGCAACTGAAGCTTTCTTT. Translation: CASSQESGTGATEAFF.

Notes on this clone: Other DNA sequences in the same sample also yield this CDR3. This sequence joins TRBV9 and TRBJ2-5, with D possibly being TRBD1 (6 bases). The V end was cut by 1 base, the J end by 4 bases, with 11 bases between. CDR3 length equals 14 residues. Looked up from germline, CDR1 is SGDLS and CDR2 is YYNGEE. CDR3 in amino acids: CASSVTGFGETQYF. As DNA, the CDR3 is TGTGCCAGCAGCGTAACAGGGTTCGGAGAGACCCAGTACTTC.

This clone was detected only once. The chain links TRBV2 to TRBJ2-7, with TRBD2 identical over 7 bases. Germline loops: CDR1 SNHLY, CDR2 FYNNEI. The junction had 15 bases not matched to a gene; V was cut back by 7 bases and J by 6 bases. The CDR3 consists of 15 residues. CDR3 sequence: CASTLGGFQLGEQYF. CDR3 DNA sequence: TGTGCCAGCACCCTGGGGGGGTTTCAACTTGGCGAGCAGTACTTC.

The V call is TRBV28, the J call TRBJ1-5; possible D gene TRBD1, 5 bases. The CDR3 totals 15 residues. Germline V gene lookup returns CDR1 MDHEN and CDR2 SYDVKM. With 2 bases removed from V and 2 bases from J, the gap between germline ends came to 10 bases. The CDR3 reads CASSLQGGGNQPQHF. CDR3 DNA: TGTGCCAGCAGTTTACAAGGAGGGGGCAATCAGCCCCAGCATTTT. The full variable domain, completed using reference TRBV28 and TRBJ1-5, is DVKVTQSSRYLVKRTGEKVFLECVQDMDHENMFWYRQDPGLGLRLIYFSYDVKMKEKGDIPEGYSVSREKKERFSLILESASTNQTSMYLCASSLQGGGNQPQHFGDGTRLSIL.

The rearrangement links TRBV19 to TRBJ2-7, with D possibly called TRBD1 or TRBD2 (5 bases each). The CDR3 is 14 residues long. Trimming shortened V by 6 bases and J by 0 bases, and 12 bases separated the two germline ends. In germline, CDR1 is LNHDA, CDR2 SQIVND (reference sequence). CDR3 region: CASSGTEVSYEQYF. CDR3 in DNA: TGTGCCAGTAGCGGGACGGAGGTCTCCTACGAGCAGTACTTC.